The clone carrying this T cell receptor (beta chain) occurred once. The V and J ends lost 2 bases and 2 bases respectively, with 8 bases between them. This CDR3 comprises 14 residues. The germline gives CDR1 SEHNR, CDR2 FQNEAQ (reference sequence). This sample was included in a study of blood T cell repertoires in COVID-19. Those enrolled, adults aged roughly 18 to 100 years, came from about 24 US areas. The method was immunoSEQ multiplex PCR; TCRdb's version includes in-frame clones alone and lacks a portion of them. The table has about 220,000 clones, around 85% seen once. The TCR originated in a woman aged 40 to 50 with acute COVID-19. Sequences were obtained from PBMCs or T cells enriched from blood (not recorded which). This rearrangement joins TRBV7-9 to TRBJ2-3; D gene ambiguous. The CDR3 DNA reads as TGTGCCAGCAGCTTATCCCAGAACACAGATACGCAGTATTTT. It codes for CASSLSQNTDTQYF.